One sample yielded the 8 T cell receptor beta chains listed below, sequenced in a study of spatial heterogeneity in lung cancer. TCRdb redid the calling of the 5' RACE reads with MiXCR, one entry per CDR3 protein. The repertoire holds about 120,000 distinct CDR3 sequences, 9.5% to 14% seen once, with roughly a quarter in the top ten. As for time point: blood at routine non-recurrence follow-up after resection. This material consisted of PBMCs, taken at follow-up. The origin of the receptors is a female donor with early-stage non-small cell lung cancer.

The chain carries TRBV20-1 and TRBJ2-7; 8 bases align to TRBD2. The CDR3 is 13 amino acids. Germline lookup yields CDR1 DFQATT and CDR2 SNEGSKA (reference sequence). V trimming: 5 bases; J trimming: 4 bases; junction bases outside the gene matches: 7. The CDR3 bases are TGCAGTGCTCCCCGGACTAGCCTATACGAGCAGTACTTC. It yields the protein CSAPRTSLYEQYF.

The chain employs TRBV4-3 and TRBJ2-2; no clear D. V was pared by 0 bases and J by 6 bases, with 5 bases between. The V gene's germline CDR1 is LGHNA and CDR2 YSLEER. CDR3 length: 13 amino acids. The CDR3 sequence: CASSQEVPGELFF. CDR3 bases: TGCGCCAGCAGCCAAGAGGTCCCCGGGGAGCTGTTTTTT.

There are a few counts of this clonotype. V and J are TRBV28 and TRBJ1-5; 12 bases line up with TRBD1. Germline V gene data show CDR1 as MDHEN and CDR2 as SYDVKM. The trim removed 4 bases at V and 5 bases at J, leaving 9 bases unmatched. CDR3 length: 17 residues. Written as DNA, the CDR3 is TGTGCCAGCAGTTGGGGACAGGGGGCGGTGGGTTATCAGCCCCAGCATTTT. It encodes CASSWGQGAVGYQPQHF. Together with reference TRBV28 and TRBJ1-5, the CDR3 gives the full variable domain: DVKVTQSSRYLVKRTGEKVFLECVQDMDHENMFWYRQDPGLGLRLIYFSYDVKMKEKGDIPEGYSVSREKKERFSLILESASTNQTSMYLCASSWGQGAVGYQPQHFGDGTRLSIL.

This clonotype has only a few counts. This chain joins TRBV9 and TRBJ1-1; unclear D gene. Trimming stripped 0 bases from V and 4 bases from J, with 7 bases between. The CDR3 has 13 residues. Germline CDR1 is SGDLS and CDR2 is YYNGEE. The CDR3 sequence is CASSVGAITEAFF. The DNA of the CDR3 is TGTGCCAGCAGCGTAGGAGCGATCACTGAAGCTTTCTTT.

This chain uses TRBV14 with TRBJ2-5; D is unclear. The V end lost 5 bases, the J end lost 0 bases, and 7 bases lay between the germline ends. The CDR3 runs 13 residues. Looked up from germline, CDR1 is SGHDN and CDR2 is FVKESK. The CDR3 is CASSAVNQETQYF. In nucleotides, the CDR3 is TGTGCCAGCAGCGCAGTGAACCAAGAGACCCAGTACTTC. The full variable domain, rest sourced from reference TRBV14 and TRBJ2-5, is EAGVTQFPSHSVIEKGQTVTLRCDPISGHDNLYWYRRVMGKEIKFLLHFVKESKQDESGMPNNRFLAERTGGTYSTLKVQPAELEDSGVYFCASSAVNQETQYFGPGTRLLVL.

This clonotype was counted between two and nine times. The rearrangement joins TRBV28 to TRBJ2-1, with TRBD2 identical over 9 bases. Germline values: CDR1 MDHEN, CDR2 SYDVKM. V gave up 7 bases and J gave up 4 bases; unmatched junction bases: 8. The CDR3 is 15 amino acids. Written as DNA, the CDR3 is TGTGCCAGCATCTTTAGCGGGAGCCAATACAATGAGCAGTTCTTC. Translating it yields CASIFSGSQYNEQFF.

This chain links TRBV28 with TRBJ2-1; 9 bases are a match to TRBD2. The CDR3 is 14 residues long. Germline V lookup: CDR1 MDHEN, CDR2 SYDVKM. V dropped 8 bases and J dropped 8; count of bases not matched to a gene: 10. The CDR3 loop is CASRREGRGDEQFF. CDR3 bases: TGTGCCAGCCGGCGGGAGGGCCGGGGGGATGAGCAGTTCTTC.

This clonotype was observed at least ten times. The gene calls are TRBV2 and TRBJ2-3; 7 bases line up with TRBD2. V shed 4 bases and J 0 bases; nucleotides not matched to a gene: 4. Germline values: CDR1 SNHLY, CDR2 FYNNEI. This CDR3 spans 15 amino acids. The CDR3 coding sequence is TGTGCCAGCAGTGTTCAGGGACTAAGCACAGATACGCAGTATTTT. Its translation: CASSVQGLSTDTQYF.